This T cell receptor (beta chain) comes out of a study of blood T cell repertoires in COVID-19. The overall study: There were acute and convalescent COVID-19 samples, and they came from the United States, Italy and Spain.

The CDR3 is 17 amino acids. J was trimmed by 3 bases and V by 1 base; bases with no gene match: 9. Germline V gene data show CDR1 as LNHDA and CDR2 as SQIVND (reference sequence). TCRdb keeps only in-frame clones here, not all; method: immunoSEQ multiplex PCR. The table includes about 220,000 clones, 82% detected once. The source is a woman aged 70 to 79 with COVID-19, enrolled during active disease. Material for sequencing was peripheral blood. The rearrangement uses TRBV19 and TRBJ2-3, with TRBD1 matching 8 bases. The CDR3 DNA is TGTGCCAGTAGTATAGTGGAACTCGACAGGGGAACAGATACGCAGTATTTT. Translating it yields CASSIVELDRGTDTQYF.